This T cell receptor beta chain was observed in a study of control samples from healthy donors and cancer patients. Sequencing used immunoSEQ multiplex PCR; TCRdb keeps in-frame clones, though not all of them. The sample carries tens of thousands of clones, about 85% recorded once. Trimming removed 7 bases at V and 7 bases at J, with 22 bases between. CDR1 and CDR2 from the germline V gene are MNHEY and SMNVEV (reference sequence). This CDR3 contains 15 residues. The chain recombines TRBV27 with TRBJ1-2; possibly TRBD1 for D (5 bases). What was sequenced was blood. The receptor comes from a woman in her 70s in good health. The CDR3 is CASTVRRETPRGYTF. The CDR3, as DNA: TGTGCCAGCACCGTTCGCAGGGAAACCCCCCGTGGCTACACCTTC.